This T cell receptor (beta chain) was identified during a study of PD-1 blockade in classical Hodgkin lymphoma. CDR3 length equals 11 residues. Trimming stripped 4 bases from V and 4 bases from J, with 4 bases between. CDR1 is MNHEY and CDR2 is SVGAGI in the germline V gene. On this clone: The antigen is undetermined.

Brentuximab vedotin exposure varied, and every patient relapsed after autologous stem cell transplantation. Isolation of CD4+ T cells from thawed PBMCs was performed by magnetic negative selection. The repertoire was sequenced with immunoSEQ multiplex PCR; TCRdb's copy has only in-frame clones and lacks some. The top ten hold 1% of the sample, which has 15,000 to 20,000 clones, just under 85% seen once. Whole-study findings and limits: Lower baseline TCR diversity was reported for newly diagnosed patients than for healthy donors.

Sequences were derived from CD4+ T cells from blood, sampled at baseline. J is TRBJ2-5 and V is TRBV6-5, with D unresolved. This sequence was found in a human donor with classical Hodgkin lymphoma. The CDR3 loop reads CASSWGETQYF. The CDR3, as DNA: TGTGCCAGCAGTTGGGGAGAGACCCAGTACTTC.